The 15 T cell receptor beta chains below all came from one sample that was sequenced in a study of CD8+ T cells in alopecia areata. In each case, RNA was isolated and then reverse transcribed into cDNA as the sequencing template. The repertoire was sequenced with immunoSEQ multiplex PCR; TCRdb's copy has only in-frame clones and lacks some. The table shows approximately 200,000 clones, with approximately 47% occurring only once. Noted treatment: oral pan-JAK inhibitor, 5-10 mg twice daily. Source: CD4+ T cells sorted from blood, taken at approximately week 36, from a patient treated with tofacitinib. The receptors originated from a human donor with alopecia areata.

This clone was detected only a few times. The gene calls are TRBV27 and TRBJ2-1, with 7 bases identical to TRBD2. The CDR3 has 14 amino acids. Per the germline V gene, CDR1 is MNHEY and CDR2 is SMNVEV (reference sequence). J lost 12 bases, V lost 4 bases, and 12 bases had no gene match. CDR3 bases: TGTGCCAGCAGTTATGGCGGGAGAGAGTATCGGCAGTTCTTC. It specifies CASSYGGREYRQFF.

This clone was detected only a few times. The chain is built from TRBV5-1 and TRBJ1-4; the D is unclear. The V end was cut by 5 bases, the J end by 8 bases, with 19 bases between. This CDR3 region has 15 residues. Germline CDR1 SGHRS, CDR2 YFSETQ. CDR3 DNA: TGCGCCAGCAGTTACACCGCGAACAGTGGGGAAAAACTGTTTTTT. Amino acid sequence: CASSYTANSGEKLFF. Drawing the rest from reference TRBV5-1 and TRBJ1-4, the complete variable domain is KAGVTQTPRYLIKTRGQQVTLSCSPISGHRSVSWYQQTPGQGLQFLFEYFSETQRNKGNFPGRFSGRQFSNSRSEMNVSTLELGDSALYLCASSYTANSGEKLFFGSGTQLSVL.

The chain couples TRBV9 to TRBJ1-1, with TRBD1 matching over 7 bases. This CDR3 region has 14 residues. Germline CDR1 and CDR2: SGDLS and YYNGEE. Trimming at V came to 4 bases and at J to 0 bases, leaving 3 bases not matched to a gene. The CDR3 protein is CASSKGQMNTEAFF. The DNA for the CDR3 is TGTGCCAGCAGCAAGGGACAGATGAACACTGAAGCTTTCTTT.

The gene calls are TRBV5-1 and TRBJ2-2, with 8 bases that match TRBD1. CDR3 length: 17 amino acids. Germline loops: CDR1 SGHRS, CDR2 YFSETQ. The V and J ends lost 2 bases and 6 bases, in that order; junction bases with no gene match: 12. The CDR3 reads CASSFKPNEDRAGELFF. The CDR3 bases are TGCGCCAGCAGCTTTAAACCCAATGAGGACAGGGCCGGGGAGCTGTTTTTT.

The V gene is TRBV5-1, the J gene TRBJ2-5; D not certain. V was shortened by 0 bases and J by 2 bases, with 8 bases between the two germline ends. Germline CDR1 reads SGHRS; CDR2 reads YFSETQ. The CDR3 is made up of 14 amino acids. The CDR3 loop is CASSLALPQETQYF. The CDR3 coding sequence is TGCGCCAGCAGCTTGGCGCTCCCGCAAGAGACCCAGTACTTC.

This clone turned up a few times. The chain employs TRBV5-1 and TRBJ2-1; D perhaps matches TRBD2 (7 bases). There are 15 residues in the CDR3. The V end was cut by 7 bases, the J end by 6 bases, with 20 bases between. Germline assignment: CDR1 SGHRS and CDR2 YFSETQ. The CDR3 region is CASSQEGGPSNEQFF. For the CDR3, the DNA is TGCGCCAGCTCGCAAGAGGGGGGGCCAAGCAATGAGCAGTTCTTC.

This clone turned up a few times. V and J are TRBV29-1 and TRBJ2-2; a weak D match, TRBD1 (5 bases). V lost 3 bases and J lost 1, with 9 bases in between. The CDR3 is made up of 14 amino acids. Germline loops: CDR1 SQVTM, CDR2 ANQGSEA. CDR3 region: CSVEVRVNTGELFF. Written as DNA, the CDR3 is TGCAGCGTTGAGGTCAGGGTGAACACCGGGGAGCTGTTTTTT.

This chain's CDR3 is CASSEPGERGRETQYF. CDR3 bases: TGTGCCAGCAGCGAGCCGGGGGAGCGGGGACGGGAGACCCAGTACTTC. The chain uses TRBV5-4 and TRBJ2-5; TRBD2 matches at 7 bases. Germline V gene sequence: CDR1 SGHNT, CDR2 YYREEE (reference sequence). The CDR3 is 16 amino acids. After removal of 4 bases from V and 5 bases from J, the junction contained 14 bases not matched to a gene. Looking up the rest from reference TRBV5-4 and TRBJ2-5 gives the full variable domain: ETGVTQSPTHLIKTRGQQVTLRCSSQSGHNTVSWYQQALGQGPQFIFQYYREEENGRGNFPPRFSGLQFPNYSSELNVNALELDDSALYLCASSEPGERGRETQYFGPGTRLLVL.

The V and J genes are TRBV6-1 and TRBJ2-7, with 8 bases fitting TRBD1. The J segment lost 3 bases and the V segment lost 2 bases, leaving 6 bases of the junction unmatched. CDR1 and CDR2 from the germline V gene are MNHNS and SASEGT. CDR3 length equals 15 residues. The chain's CDR3 is CASSEQGDRSYEQYF. The CDR3 bases are TGTGCCAGCAGTGAACAGGGGGACAGGAGCTACGAGCAGTACTTC.

This clone has only a few counts. The chain employs TRBV6-6 and TRBJ1-5; D gene unclear. Trimming stripped 5 bases from V and 1 base from J, with 12 bases between. The CDR3 extends over 15 amino acids. Germline-derived CDR1 and CDR2 are MNHNY and SVGAGI (reference sequence). CDR3 in DNA: TGTGCCAGCAGTCCGGGCCCCCTGAGCAATCAGCCCCAGCATTTT. This codes for CASSPGPLSNQPQHF.

In its sample, this clone was seen a few times. The chain carries TRBV18 and TRBJ2-3; possible D gene TRBD1, 6 bases. Trimming shortened V by 0 bases and J by 4 bases, and 17 bases separated the two germline ends. This CDR3 is built from 17 residues. CDR1 is KGHSH and CDR2 is LQKENI in the germline V gene. The CDR3: CASSPPTGTIGADTQYF. In nucleotides, the CDR3 is TGTGCCAGCTCACCACCAACAGGGACAATAGGGGCAGATACGCAGTATTTT.

The chain is built from TRBV30 and TRBJ1-1; D is unresolved. Trimming removed 2 bases at V and 2 bases at J, with 15 bases between. The CDR3 has 15 amino acids. Germline CDR1 and CDR2: GTSNPN and SVGIG (reference sequence). This chain's CDR3 is CAWSSSPTRNTEAFF. The CDR3 DNA sequence: TGTGCCTGGAGTAGTAGTCCGACCAGAAACACTGAAGCTTTCTTT.

In this sample, this clone turned up once. The V and J genes are TRBV7-2 and TRBJ2-7, with 9 bases identical to TRBD1. V shed 4 bases, J shed 5 bases, and the junction held 6 bases outside the gene matches. The CDR3 totals 14 residues. From germline, CDR1 is SGHTA and CDR2 FQGNSA. This CDR3 is CASSSPGQGNEQYF. DNA of the CDR3: TGTGCCAGCAGCTCACCGGGACAGGGAAACGAGCAGTACTTC.

For this clone: At one boundary the junction diverges from the germline segment, which might be a read error. The gene calls are TRBV18 and TRBJ2-7; TRBD1 agrees at 7 bases. The CDR3 is 13 residues long. Germline assignment: CDR1 KGHSH and CDR2 LQKENI. For the CDR3, the DNA is TGTGCCAGCTCCCCACAGGGGAAATACGAGCAGTACTTC. It translates to CASSPQGKYEQYF.

The rearrangement uses TRBV5-1 and TRBJ1-2, with a tentative D call TRBD1 (5 bases). Germline V gene lookup returns CDR1 SGHRS and CDR2 YFSETQ. The CDR3 loop spans 12 amino acids. Between the trimmed V and J ends, which lost 3 bases and 8 bases, there was a span of 11 bases. CDR3 residues: CASSSGTEGYTF. In nucleotides, the CDR3 is TGCGCCAGCAGCTCCGGGACTGAAGGCTACACCTTC.